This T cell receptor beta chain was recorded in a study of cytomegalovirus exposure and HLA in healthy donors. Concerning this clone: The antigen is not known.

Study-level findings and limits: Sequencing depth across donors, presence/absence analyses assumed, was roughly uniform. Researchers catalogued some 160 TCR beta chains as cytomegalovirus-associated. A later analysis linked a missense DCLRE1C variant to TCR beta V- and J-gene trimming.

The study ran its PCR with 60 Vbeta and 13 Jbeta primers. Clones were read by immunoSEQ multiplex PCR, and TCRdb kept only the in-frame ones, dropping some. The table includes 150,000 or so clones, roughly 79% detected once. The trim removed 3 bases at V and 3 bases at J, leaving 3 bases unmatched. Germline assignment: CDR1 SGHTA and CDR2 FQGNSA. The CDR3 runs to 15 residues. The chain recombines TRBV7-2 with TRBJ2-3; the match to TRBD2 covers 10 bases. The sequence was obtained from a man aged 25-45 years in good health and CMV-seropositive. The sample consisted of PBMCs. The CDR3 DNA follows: TGTGCCAGCAGCTTGGAGCGGGGGGGAACAGATACGCAGTATTTT. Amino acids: CASSLERGGTDTQYF.